This T cell receptor (beta chain) was captured by sequencing in a study of shared clonotypes between healthy human individuals. Study-wide results and limits: Collection of samples was limited to blood; tissue repertoires likely differ.

Concerning this clone itself: Its specificity is not known.

Amplification in unsorted PBMC replicate PCRs started from 250 to 300 ng DNA, which equals approximately 28,000 T cell genomes. As handled by the study authors: Filtering was not the same, since immunoSEQ gave junction-only sequences without quality scores. Here immunoSEQ multiplex PCR was the method, and the copy in TCRdb shows in-frame clones only, minus some. The DNA gave D and trimming, while V, J and clone size come from that table. Of about 560,000 clones in the sample, around three quarters were seen once. Looked up from germline, CDR1 is MNHNS and CDR2 is SASEGT. Trimming cost V 8 bases and J 8 bases; bases outside gene matches: 8. This CDR3 spans 13 amino acids.

The specimen was PBMCs. V gene TRBV6-1 combines with J gene TRBJ2-3; 9 bases are shared with TRBD2. The origin of this receptor is a woman between 35 and 50 years old in good health. Some clones in this sample may be carry-over from other donors' samples. The CDR3 DNA reads TGTGCCAGCTACTTAGCGGGAGTTGGTACGCAGTATTTT. Protein: CASYLAGVGTQYF.